Detailed here is one T cell receptor beta chain. The data were taken from a study of blood T cell repertoires in COVID-19. Overall study: Donors in the United States, Italy and Spain gave samples during acute or convalescent COVID-19. PBMCs, B-cell-depleted T cells, or T cells were the source of the cDNA or gDNA that made up the material.

Those enrolled, adults aged roughly 18 to 100 years, came from 20 to 25 US areas. The method was immunoSEQ multiplex PCR; TCRdb's version includes in-frame clones alone and lacks a portion of them. The repertoire holds roughly 160,000 clones, with about 80% as singletons. The CDR3 runs to 15 residues. V lost 5 bases and J 0 bases, leaving 14 bases between the germline ends. CDR1 is MNHEY and CDR2 is SMNVEV in the germline V gene (reference sequence). The sequence derives from a woman between 65 and 79 years old in a cohort exposed to, infected with or recovered from COVID-19 (not recorded which). This chain connects TRBV27 to TRBJ2-7, with D uncertain. Sample: PBMCs or T cells enriched from blood (not recorded which). The chain's CDR3 is CASSPTHMFSYEQYF. CDR3 sequence (DNA): TGTGCCAGCAGTCCAACCCACATGTTCTCCTACGAGCAGTACTTC.